This T cell receptor (beta chain) was identified in a study of chemoradiotherapy in HPV16-positive cancers. At the level of the study: Candidate HPV-specific T-cell clones and common TCR motifs came from functional assays in two HPV16-positive patients. General observations from the study: In HPV16-positive patients, HPV-responsive T-cell expansion tracked better recurrence-free survival. Non-HPV-specific T cells did not expand in tumors during treatment, whereas candidate HPV-specific clones and E7-related motifs did.

A few counts support this clone. Its antigen is undetermined. CDR1 is MNHEY, CDR2 SMNVEV, per germline (reference sequence). The CDR3 runs 15 residues. With V trimmed by 2 bases and J by 4 bases, 3 bases remained unmatched. Over chemoradiotherapy, repertoires were sampled more than once. Using immunoSEQ multiplex PCR, the repertoire was profiled, and TCRdb retains in-frame clones only, with some absent. The profile covers several hundred clones, with 25% to 35% appearing a single time and around 14% taken by the ten largest. The sequence came from a human donor with HPV-associated anogenital cancer. This material was acquired from a patient who underwent chemoradiotherapy. The chain combines TRBV27 with TRBJ2-5; 11 bases map to TRBD2. In DNA form, the CDR3 reads TGTGCCAGCAGTTTACTGGGGACTAGCGGAGAGACCCAGTACTTC. Translated: CASSLLGTSGETQYF.